This T cell receptor beta chain was found in a study of cytomegalovirus exposure and HLA in healthy donors. This clone appeared once. The CDR3 is 14 amino acids. Germline CDR1 MDHEN, CDR2 SYDVKM. With 9 bases removed from V and 7 bases from J, the gap between germline ends came to 18 bases. Primers: 60 Vbeta forward and 13 Jbeta reverse. Some clones are missing from TCRdb's copy, which holds only in-frame ones; the method was immunoSEQ multiplex PCR. The sample lists around 150,000 clones; roughly 77% were seen once. This clonotype was sampled from a woman aged 18-35 years in good health and CMV-seronegative. The V call is TRBV28, the J call TRBJ1-4; the D gene is possibly TRBD1 (5 bases). Sequencing was carried out using PBMCs. CDR3 amino acids: CASNTPGVSEKLFF. The CDR3 nucleotides are TGTGCCAGTAATACCCCGGGGGTTTCTGAAAAACTGTTTTTT.